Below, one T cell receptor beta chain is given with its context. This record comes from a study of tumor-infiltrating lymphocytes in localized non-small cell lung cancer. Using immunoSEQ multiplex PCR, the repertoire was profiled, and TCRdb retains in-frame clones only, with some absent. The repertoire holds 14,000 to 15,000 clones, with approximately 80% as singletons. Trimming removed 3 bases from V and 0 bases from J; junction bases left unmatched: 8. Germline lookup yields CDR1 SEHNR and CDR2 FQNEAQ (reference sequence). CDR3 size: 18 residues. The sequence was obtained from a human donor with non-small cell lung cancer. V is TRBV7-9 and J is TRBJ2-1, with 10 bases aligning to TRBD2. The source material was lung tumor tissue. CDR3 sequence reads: CASSFGLADSSSYNEQFF. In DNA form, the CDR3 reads TGTGCCAGCAGCTTCGGACTAGCGGACAGTAGCTCCTACAATGAGCAGTTCTTC.